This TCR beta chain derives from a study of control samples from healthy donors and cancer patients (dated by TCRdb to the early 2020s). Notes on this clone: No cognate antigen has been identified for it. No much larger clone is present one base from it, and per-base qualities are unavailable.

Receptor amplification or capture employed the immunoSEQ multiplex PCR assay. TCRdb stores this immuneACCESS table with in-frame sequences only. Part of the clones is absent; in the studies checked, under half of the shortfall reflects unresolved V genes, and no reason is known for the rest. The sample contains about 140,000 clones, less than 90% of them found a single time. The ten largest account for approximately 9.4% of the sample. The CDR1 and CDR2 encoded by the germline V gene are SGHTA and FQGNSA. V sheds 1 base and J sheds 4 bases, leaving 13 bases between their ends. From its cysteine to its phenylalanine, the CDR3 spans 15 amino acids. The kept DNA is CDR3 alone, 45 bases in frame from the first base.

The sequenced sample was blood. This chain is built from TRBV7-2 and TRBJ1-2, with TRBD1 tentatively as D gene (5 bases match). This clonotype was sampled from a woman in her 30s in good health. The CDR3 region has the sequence CASSLVAGNVYGYTF. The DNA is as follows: TGTGCCAGCAGCTTAGTAGCAGGGAACGTCTATGGCTACACCTTC.